In this sample, the clone carrying this T cell receptor (beta chain) turned up once. The antigen remains undetermined. Profiling relied on immunoSEQ multiplex PCR, and the TCRdb table lists in-frame clones only, not all of them. Altogether tens of thousands of clones are present, 70% to 90% being singletons, with the ten largest covering less than 5%. This sample was taken from a study of cytomegalovirus exposure and HLA in healthy donors. Turning to the study itself: Later, an analysis reported that the 120 or so validation repertoires had used the same platform as the approximately 600 first-cohort repertoires.

The V gene's germline CDR1 is GTSNPN and CDR2 SVGIG (reference sequence). The CDR3 runs 11 residues. With 2 bases clipped from V and 14 bases from J, the junction kept 7 bases outside the gene matches. Overall study results and limits: The study listed about 150 cytomegalovirus-associated TCR beta chains.

The chain carries TRBV30 and TRBJ1-1; 8 positions agree with TRBD1. The clonotype was recovered from a woman aged 18 to 35 in good health and CMV-seropositive. The sequenced sample was PBMCs. CDR3 DNA sequence: TGTGCCTGGAGTTTGCAGGACAGGGACTTCTTT. Its protein is CAWSLQDRDFF.